Shown below are 28 T cell receptor delta chains from a single sample sequenced in a study of γδ T cells in repeated Plasmodium falciparum infection. TCRdb processed the multiplex PCR reads again with the CATT caller. The sample shows roughly 93,000 delta-chain clones, 0.98% of them seen only once. Vgamma9/Vdelta2+ and Vdelta2-negative gammadelta T cells were flow-sorted from PBMC for bulk sequencing. The sequencing input was gamma-delta T cells from blood. Source of these receptors: a pool of human donors (malaria-infected and uninfected, not separated).

This clone occurred a few times. A read error likely explains why the TCRdb protein, taken from a much larger clone, differs from this DNA's translation at residue 10; the protein shown is translated from the DNA. The gene calls are TRDV2 and TRDJ1; 7 bases agree with TRDD3. TCRdb does not report a J gene; here it was assigned by matching the DNA to germline references. V trimming: 0 bases; J trimming: 0 bases; junction bases outside the gene matches: 30. This CDR3 has 24 residues. From germline, CDR1 is GEAIGNYY and CDR2 EKD. CDR3 residues: CACDTGLASSTIAGGPRNTDKLIF. CDR3 coding DNA: TGTGCCTGTGACACCGGATTGGCGAGTTCTACTATAGCTGGGGGCCCTCGGAACACCGATAAACTCATCTTT.

This clone was found a few times. The TCRdb protein comes from a much larger clone and disagrees with this DNA's translation at residue 12, likely due to a read error; the protein given here is derived from the DNA. The chain joins TRDV2 to TRDJ1, with TRDD3 matching over 8 bases. TCRdb offers no J gene call, so here the DNA was matched to germline to obtain one. There are 18 residues in the CDR3. V gave up 0 bases and J gave up 1 base; unmatched junction bases: 12. From germline, CDR1 is GEAIGNYY and CDR2 EKD. CDR3 amino acids: CACDTVSGYAGCTDKLIF. The CDR3 bases are TGTGCCTGTGACACCGTCTCGGGATACGCGGGGTGCACCGATAAACTCATCTTT.

A remark on this clone: The TCRdb protein comes from a much larger clone and disagrees with this DNA's translation at residue 5, likely due to a read error; the protein given here is derived from the DNA. V is TRDV1 and J is TRDJ4, with a tentative D call TRDD3 (10 bases). This CDR3 is 22 amino acids long. Germline CDR1 and CDR2: TSWWSYY and QGS. The V and J ends lost 4 bases and 0 bases respectively, with 36 bases between them. CDR3 amino acids: CALGGPYLPTMSTGGSARPLIF. The CDR3 nucleotides read TGTGCTCTTGGGGGCCCATACCTTCCTACGATGTCTACTGGGGGATCGGCCAGACCCCTGATCTTT.

With regard to this clone: A single base is all that separates this from a far larger clone, so a read error is likely. This CDR3 is also generated by other DNA sequences in the sample. In DNA form, the CDR3 reads TGTGCCTGTGACCACGTGCTGGGGGATACCGCCCTGGCCCCGCCGAGGGTCATCTTT. Translating gives CACDHVLGDTALAPPRVIF. No J gene call was made, and the V gene is TRDV2; the D call in the table, TRDD3, was not verified against the DNA. Germline V CDR1 and CDR2: GEAIGNYY, EKD. The CDR3 length is 19 residues.

For this clone: This DNA's translation differs at residue 9 from TCRdb's protein, which comes from a much larger clone; a read error is likely, and the protein shown is translated from the DNA. The chain couples TRDV1 to TRDJ1, with 10 bases identical to TRDD3. The J gene, absent from TCRdb, was called here by matching the DNA to germline. Germline CDR1 and CDR2: TSWWSYY and QGS. The trim removed 4 bases at V and 5 bases at J, leaving 25 bases unmatched. The CDR3 spans 21 residues. As DNA, the CDR3 is TGTGCTCTTGGGGGCGCCTCTTCTCCCCTACTGGGGGATTTTTCCGAGGATAAACTCATCTTT. It translates to CALGGASSPLLGDFSEDKLIF.

This clone has only a few counts. This likely stems from a read error, as it lies one base from a far larger clone. The identical CDR3 is also encoded by other nucleotide sequences in the sample. The chain employs TRDV2 and TRDJ1; D is uncertain. TCRdb does not report a J gene; here it was assigned by matching the DNA to germline references. The CDR3 contains 14 residues. In germline, CDR1 is GEAIGNYY, CDR2 EKD. V shed 0 bases and J shed 3 bases, with 10 bases lying between them. CDR3 protein: CACDTLTFSDKLIF. DNA for the CDR3: TGTGCCTGTGACACCCTAACGTTCTCCGATAAACTCATCTTT.

There are many counts of this clone. The protein TCRdb lists belongs to a much larger clone and differs from this DNA's translation at residue 15, which points to a read error; the protein shown is made from the DNA. The rearrangement links TRDV2 to TRDJ1; 7 nucleotides align to TRDD3. The germline V gene has CDR1 GEAIGNYY and CDR2 EKD. This CDR3 comprises 19 residues. CDR3 sequence reads: CACDTVGSVVGDHTGKLIF. The CDR3 region has the DNA TGTGCCTGTGACACCGTGGGCAGTGTGGTGGGGGACCACACCGGTAAACTCATCTTT.

Turning to this clone: The translation of this DNA and the TCRdb protein of a much larger clone differ at residue 9, probably owing to a read error; the protein shown here is translated from the DNA. The chain employs TRDV2 and TRDJ1, with TRDD3 matching 8 bases. The J gene, not given by TCRdb, was assigned here from a germline match of the nucleotide sequence. V trimming: 3 bases; J trimming: 1 base; junction bases outside the gene matches: 9. The V gene's germline CDR1 is GEAIGNYY and CDR2 EKD. The CDR3 totals 16 residues. CDR3 amino acids: CACDWGIRSSTDKLIF. CDR3 sequence (DNA): TGTGCCTGTGACTGGGGGATTCGCTCTAGCACCGATAAACTCATCTTT.

The sample holds many counts of this clone. One base separates it from a far larger clone, so it is likely a read error. This rearrangement joins TRDV1 to TRDJ2, with D unclear. The ends were cut back, 4 bases at V and 5 bases at J, with 17 bases in the middle. Looked up from germline, CDR1 is TSWWSYY and CDR2 is QGS. This CDR3 region has 16 residues. CDR3 DNA: TGTGCTCTTGGGGTCCGTGGATCGTGGATTACAGCACAACTCTTCTTT. Protein sequence: CALGVRGSWITAQLFF.

Comment on this clone: The likely explanation is a read error, given a far larger clone one base away. The sample has other DNA sequences that encode this CDR3 too. The V gene corresponds to TRDV1; no J gene was called; the table gives TRDD3 as D, unverified against the DNA. This CDR3 has 24 amino acids. Germline lookup yields CDR1 TSWWSYY and CDR2 QGS. For the CDR3, the DNA is TGTGCTCTTGGGGAACGACCTACCTCGCTAACTGGGGGATACGCTGCCGGGTACACCGATAAACTCATCTTC. Protein product: CALGERPTSLTGGYAAGYTDKLIF.

This clone has only a few counts. Since a far larger clone is one base different, this is likely a read error. Other nucleotide sequences from this sample produce the same CDR3. J is TRDJ1 and V is TRDV2, with TRDD3 as a possible D gene (5 bases). The J gene comes from matching the DNA to germline here; TCRdb lacks it. Per germline, CDR1 GEAIGNYY and CDR2 EKD. V was cut by 3 bases and J by 0 bases, with 31 bases left in between. This CDR3 is built from 21 residues. The DNA for the CDR3 is TGTGCCTGTGACCCCTTAGGGGCCGGAGAGGATATGGGGCTCGACACCGATAAACTCATCTTT. Encoded protein: CACDPLGAGEDMGLDTDKLIF.

Worth noting for this clone: With only one base between it and a far larger clone, this is likely a read error. The identical CDR3 is also encoded by other nucleotide sequences in the sample. V and J are TRDV2 and TRDJ1; D is uncertain. TCRdb is silent on the J gene; assignment here came from matching the DNA to germline. The CDR3 covers 15 residues. Germline V CDR1 and CDR2: GEAIGNYY, EKD. V was shortened by 0 bases and J by 5 bases, with 15 bases between the two germline ends. The CDR3: CACDTRGTTSDKLIF. DNA of the CDR3: TGTGCCTGTGACACCCGTGGGACAACGTCTGATAAACTCATCTTT.

As regards this clone: This DNA translates differently at residue 8 from the TCRdb protein, which is that of a much larger clone; a read error is likely, and the protein shown is the DNA's own translation. The rearrangement uses TRDV1 and TRDJ1, with TRDD3 matching over 12 bases. TCRdb offers no J gene call, so here the DNA was matched to germline to obtain one. The CDR3 extends over 23 amino acids. The junction had 26 bases not matched to a gene; V was cut back by 0 bases and J by 6 bases. Germline V gene lookup returns CDR1 TSWWSYY and CDR2 QGS. Written as DNA, the CDR3 is TGTGCTCTTGGGGAACTTGGCAGATTATCCCTCAAAGTACTGGGGGATACTTACTATAAACTCATCTTT. Protein sequence: CALGELGRLSLKVLGDTYYKLIF.

In the case of this clone: The protein that TCRdb holds for this DNA derives from a much larger clone and differs from the translated DNA at residue 14, which likely indicates a read error; the protein shown here is translated from the DNA. This chain uses TRDV2 with TRDJ1, with 8 bases that match TRDD3. TCRdb does not report a J gene; here it was assigned by matching the DNA to germline references. Germline loops: CDR1 GEAIGNYY, CDR2 EKD. V gave up 0 bases and J gave up 2 bases; unmatched junction bases: 25. This CDR3 contains 22 residues. The CDR3 loop is CACDTVVSLRLGDARGTDKLIF. The CDR3 coding sequence is TGTGCCTGTGACACCGTTGTTTCCTTACGTTTGGGGGATGCGCGAGGAACCGATAAACTCATCTTT.

Comments on this clone: TCRdb's protein, taken from a much larger clone, differs from this DNA's translation at residue 12, likely owing to a read error; the protein displayed comes from the DNA. The chain uses TRDV1 and TRDJ1; D possibly corresponds to TRDD2 (6 bases). The J gene is absent in TCRdb and was assigned here via DNA matching to germline. Germline assignment: CDR1 TSWWSYY and CDR2 QGS. The V gene lost 1 base and the J gene lost 1 base, with 19 bases spanning the gap. The CDR3 runs to 18 residues. CDR3 sequence (DNA): TGTGCTCTTGGGGAACCCTCCTACGGGGTTCTACCCACCGATAAACTCATCTTT. Translation gives CALGEPSYGVLPTDKLIF.

A note on this clone: A read error is likely here: a far larger clone is one base away. This sample also contains other DNA sequences that code for the same CDR3. J is TRDJ1 and V is TRDV2; 7 nucleotides line up with TRDD3. Because TCRdb records no J gene, it was assigned here through a match of the DNA to germline. This CDR3 has 18 amino acids. Germline-derived CDR1 and CDR2 are GEAIGNYY and EKD. Germline trimming cut 0 bases from V and 5 bases from J; bases unmatched to any gene: 17. CDR3 DNA: TGTGCCTGTGACACCGGACTGGGGAAGGGTCTGGGCACTGATAAACTCATCTTT. Its protein is CACDTGLGKGLGTDKLIF.

This clone has just a few counts. The protein given by TCRdb reflects a much larger clone and differs at residue 15 from this DNA's translation, likely from a read error; the protein shown is the DNA's translation. The chain combines TRDV1 with TRDJ1; D perhaps matches TRDD3 (7 bases). TCRdb offers no J gene call, so here the DNA was matched to germline to obtain one. Germline V gene lookup returns CDR1 TSWWSYY and CDR2 QGS. The CDR3 spans 26 residues. V was cut by 2 bases and J by 0 bases, with 43 bases left in between. The CDR3 DNA reads as TGTGCTCTTGGGGAATTAGGGCCTCCTACGATTAGCTGGGGGGTACGGGGGCCTTCTTACACCGATAAACTCATCTTT. Translated: CALGELGPPTISWGVRGPSYTDKLIF.

This clone was observed at least ten times. TCRdb pairs this DNA with a much larger clone's protein that differs at residue 8, likely a read error; the protein shown was translated from the DNA. The chain uses TRDV2 and TRDJ1; 8 bases agree with TRDD3. The J gene, not given by TCRdb, was assigned here from a germline match of the nucleotide sequence. V was pared by 3 bases and J by 3 bases, with 8 bases of the junction left unmatched. CDR1 and CDR2 (germline): GEAIGNYY, EKD. The CDR3 loop spans 15 amino acids. The CDR3 nucleotides read TGTGCCTGTGACCAACTGGGGGGTAGGTCCGATAAACTCATCTTT. The encoded protein is CACDQLGGRSDKLIF.

A few counts support this clone. The protein TCRdb gives is from a much larger clone and does not agree with this DNA's translation at residue 11, likely a read error; the protein shown here comes from the DNA. The rearrangement joins TRDV2 to TRDJ3; 8 nucleotides match TRDD3. CDR1 and CDR2 (germline): GEAIGNYY, EKD. The CDR3 length is 18 residues. Trimming at V came to 0 bases and at J to 5 bases, leaving 8 bases not matched to a gene. The CDR3 nucleotides are TGTGCCTGTGACACCGGGGGATATGGATCCAGGGACACCCGACAGATGTTTTTC. Residues: CACDTGGYGSRDTRQMFF.

This clone appeared a few times. With a far larger clone one base away, a read error is the likely cause. The same CDR3 also results from other DNA sequences found in this sample. The chain's CDR3 is CALGVPTATEGIGRTKLIF. CDR3 in DNA: TGTGCCCTTGGGGTCCCCACCGCTACGGAAGGGATAGGGAGAACTAAACTCATCTTT. The chain combines TRDV1 with TRDJ1; tentatively, D is TRDD3 (6 bases). CDR3 length: 19 amino acids. Germline loops: CDR1 TSWWSYY, CDR2 QGS.

A few counts support this clone. The mismatch at residue 10 between this DNA's translation and the TCRdb protein of a much larger clone likely reflects a read error; the protein shown is translated from the DNA. The V gene is TRDV1, the J gene TRDJ3; D is undetermined. Germline matching of the DNA provided the J gene here, since TCRdb leaves it blank. Trimming took off 1 base at V and 3 bases at J, with 16 bases between the two ends. This CDR3 comprises 19 residues. The germline gives CDR1 TSWWSYY, CDR2 QGS. The CDR3 reads CALGEPGELRIWDTRQMFF. The DNA for the CDR3 is TGTGCTCTTGGGGAACCGGGCGAATTGAGGATCTGGGACACCCGACAGATGTTTTTC.

Regarding this clone: This likely traces to a read error, being one base from a far larger clone. Different DNA sequences within this sample yield the same CDR3. This sequence joins TRDV2 and TRDJ1; the match to TRDD3 covers 12 bases. TCRdb gives no J gene; it was assigned here by matching the DNA to germline. The germline V gene encodes CDR1 GEAIGNYY and CDR2 EKD. The CDR3 length is 21 residues. The CDR3 here is CACDTRNTSYLGDTYTDKLIF. DNA for the CDR3: TGTGCCTGCGACACCCGGAACACTTCCTACCTGGGGGATACGTACACCGATAAACTCATCTTT.

Only a few counts were recorded for this clone. A far larger clone is just one base off, so this is likely a read error. The identical CDR3 is also encoded by other nucleotide sequences in the sample. No J gene was assigned, while the V gene was called as TRDV1; whether TRDD3, the table's D call, matches the DNA was not checked. Germline-derived CDR1 and CDR2 are TSWWSYY and QGS. The CDR3 contains 20 residues. CDR3 DNA sequence: TGTGCTCTTGGGGAGTTACTCTGGGGGACGAGTTTAAAGTACACCGATAAGCTCATCTTT. It codes for CALGELLWGTSLKYTDKLIF.

For this clone: A far larger clone is just one base off, so this is likely a read error. Other DNA sequences in the same sample also yield this CDR3. The chain couples TRDV2 to TRDJ1; TRDD3 is a possible D gene (5 bases). As TCRdb names no J gene, one was assigned here on the basis of a DNA match to germline. This CDR3 is built from 19 residues. The germline V gene encodes CDR1 GEAIGNYY and CDR2 EKD. V lost 3 bases and J 0 bases, leaving 25 bases between the germline ends. Written as DNA, the CDR3 is TGTGCCTGTGACCGTCTACCCGGGGGCCCCCGATTGTACACCGATAAACTCATCTTT. As protein: CACDRLPGGPRLYTDKLIF.

This clone was seen more than once but under ten times. TCRdb's entry gives the protein of a much larger clone, which mismatches this DNA's translation at residue 6, likely from a read error; the protein reported here is translated from the DNA. The chain recombines TRDV1 with TRDJ1; 7 bases match TRDD3. CDR1 and CDR2 from the germline V gene are TSWWSYY and QGS. This CDR3 region has 18 residues. Losses at the gene ends were 2 bases for V and 0 bases for J; bases not matched to a gene: 12. The CDR3 region is CALGETLLGNSYTDKLIF. The CDR3 bases are TGTGCTCTTGGGGAAACGCTACTGGGGAACTCGTACACCGATAAACTCATCTTT.

This clone has more than one count but fewer than ten. The protein held in TCRdb is that of a much larger clone and does not match this DNA's translation at residues 8 and 9, likely because of a read error; the protein shown is translated from the DNA. The V call is TRDV2, the J call TRDJ1, with D unresolved. CDR1 is GEAIGNYY, CDR2 EKD, per germline. This CDR3 has 18 residues. Trimming shortened V by 2 bases and J by 0 bases, and 21 bases separated the two germline ends. CDR3 in DNA: TGTGCCTGTGACAAGGTGTGGACGGTCTTATCCCACACCGATAAACTCATCTTT. Translating gives CACDKVWTVLSHTDKLIF.

Note on this clone: TCRdb's entry gives the protein of a much larger clone, which mismatches this DNA's translation at residue 8, likely from a read error; the protein reported here is translated from the DNA. DNA of the CDR3: TGTGCCTGTGACGCTGTAAGTACTGGGGGTTTGTACACCGATAAACTCATCTTT. Protein product: CACDAVSTGGLYTDKLIF. The chain links TRDV2 to TRDJ1; TRDD3 matches 8 bases. The junction had 14 bases not matched to a gene; V was cut back by 3 bases and J by 0 bases. Germline CDR1 reads GEAIGNYY; CDR2 reads EKD. CDR3 length equals 18 residues.

This clone was seen a handful of times. The mismatch at residue 15 between this DNA's translation and the TCRdb protein of a much larger clone likely reflects a read error; the protein shown is translated from the DNA. This chain uses TRDV1 with TRDJ1, with 9 bases lining up with TRDD3. Because TCRdb records no J gene, it was assigned here through a match of the DNA to germline. CDR3 length: 19 amino acids. Losses at the gene ends were 0 bases for V and 7 bases for J; bases not matched to a gene: 18. Germline V lookup: CDR1 TSWWSYY, CDR2 QGS. Here the CDR3 DNA reads TGTGCTCTTGGGGAACTTTACCCACGCCAACTGGGGGAACCACCTAAACTCATCTTT. Its translation is CALGELYPRQLGEPPKLIF.